One and the same sample provided the 18 T cell receptor beta chains below, sequenced in a study of T-cell memory formation after mild COVID-19. TCRdb re-called the 5' RACE reads through MiXCR, storing one row per CDR3 protein. The table records approximately 260,000 distinct CDR3 sequences, about a sixth of them present only once. Sequenced sample: PBMCs or a T cell subset sorted from them (not recorded which). The receptors were gathered from a man between 18 and 35 years old who had mild COVID-19 (a few samples of this study predate the infection). Cell type and time point are not known.

This chain uses TRBV20-1 with TRBJ1-1; D gene uncertain. Trimming took off 7 bases at V and 4 bases at J, with 13 bases between the two ends. The CDR3 is 12 residues long. Germline lookup yields CDR1 DFQATT and CDR2 SNEGSKA (reference sequence). The CDR3 DNA is TGCAGTGTCAGATCCGGGAGCACTGAAGCTTTCTTT. It specifies CSVRSGSTEAFF.

V is TRBV2 and J is TRBJ2-6; D is undetermined. V lost 8 bases to trimming and J lost 1 base, with 3 bases between them. The CDR3 consists of 12 residues. Germline lookup yields CDR1 SNHLY and CDR2 FYNNEI. CDR3 sequence (DNA): TGTGCCAGCCTTTCTGGGGCCAACGTCCTGACTTTC. Its translation is CASLSGANVLTF.

This clonotype has a handful of counts. V is TRBV29-1 and J is TRBJ1-2; D perhaps matches TRBD1 (5 bases). The CDR3 loop spans 15 amino acids. The germline V gene encodes CDR1 SQVTM and CDR2 ANQGSEA. The ends were cut back, 2 bases at V and 8 bases at J, with 21 bases in the middle. CDR3 in DNA: TGCAGCGTTGAATTTGGGAGTGGGACCGGAGGGGGCTACACCTTC. Translation gives CSVEFGSGTGGGYTF.

Remarks on this clonotype: One junction end disagrees with the germline gene, perhaps due to a read error. The CDR3 DNA reads as TGTGCCAGCAGGCTCCCGGGACAGCTACTATCCTTC. Translated: CASRLPGQLLSF. The chain links TRBV2 to TRBJ1-2; 7 bases agree with TRBD1. Per the germline V gene, CDR1 is SNHLY and CDR2 is FYNNEI. CDR3 length: 12 residues.

Here the CDR3 reads CSVVVTGGGNQPQHF. Written as DNA, the CDR3 is TGCAGCGTTGTAGTGACAGGGGGCGGGAATCAGCCCCAGCATTTT. The chain uses TRBV29-1 and TRBJ1-5; the match to TRBD1 covers 10 bases. The ends lost 4 bases at V and 4 bases at J; junction bases unmatched: 7. The CDR3 is made up of 15 amino acids. Germline values: CDR1 SQVTM, CDR2 ANQGSEA.

The chain couples TRBV18 to TRBJ1-5; no clear D. Trimming removed 3 bases from V and 4 bases from J, with 13 bases in between. CDR3 size: 15 residues. Germline CDR1 reads KGHSH; CDR2 reads LQKENI. Here the CDR3 DNA reads TGTGCCAGCTCACCGACACCGGGCGGAAATCAGCCCCAGCATTTT. Protein product: CASSPTPGGNQPQHF.

This clonotype was counted between two and nine times. Sequence at one end of the junction differs from germline and may be a read error. This rearrangement joins TRBV19 to TRBJ2-3; 10 nucleotides line up with TRBD2. From germline, CDR1 is LNHDA and CDR2 SQIVND (reference sequence). CDR3 length equals 14 residues. Here the CDR3 reads CASSIAGGPDTQYF. The CDR3 bases are TGTGCCAGTAGCATAGCGGGGGGCCCGGATACGCAGTATTTT. The whole variable domain, filled in from reference TRBV19 and TRBJ2-3, reads DGGITQSPKYLFRKEGQNVTLSCEQNLNHDAMYWYRQDPGQGLRLIYYSQIVNDFQKGDIAEGYSVSREKKESFPLTVTSAQKNPTAFYLCASSIAGGPDTQYFGPGTRLTVL.

This clonotype was counted only a few times. The V call is TRBV6-4, the J call TRBJ2-3, with 10 bases lining up with TRBD2. After removal of 4 bases from V and 6 bases from J, the junction contained 19 bases not matched to a gene. Germline V gives CDR1 MRHNA, CDR2 SNTAGT. The CDR3 is 19 residues long. The CDR3 region is CASSGHPYLAGATGDTQYF. DNA of the CDR3: TGTGCCAGCAGTGGCCACCCGTACCTAGCGGGGGCCACCGGGGATACGCAGTATTTT.

The chain uses TRBV28 and TRBJ1-2; the D gene is possibly TRBD1 (6 bases). CDR1 is MDHEN, CDR2 SYDVKM, per germline. V lost 2 bases to trimming and J lost 5 bases, with 15 bases between them. The CDR3 is 15 amino acids. The CDR3, as DNA: TGTGCCAGCAGTTTACCGTCGGCGGGGGCTTATGGCTACACCTTC. This sequence encodes CASSLPSAGAYGYTF.

The chain employs TRBV29-1 and TRBJ1-2; D is uncertain. This CDR3 is 13 amino acids long. The V gene lost 6 bases and the J gene lost 4 bases, with 15 bases spanning the gap. Germline V gene sequence: CDR1 SQVTM, CDR2 ANQGSEA. The CDR3 sequence: CSVTDGAVYGYTF. CDR3 in DNA: TGCAGCGTCACGGACGGTGCGGTCTATGGCTACACCTTC.

This clonotype was seen more than once but under ten times. The V call is TRBV10-2, the J call TRBJ2-1; possible D gene TRBD1, 6 bases. Germline V gene data show CDR1 as WSHSY and CDR2 as SAAADI. Trimming cost V 0 bases and J 9 bases, with 9 bases left between them. This CDR3 region has 13 residues. CDR3 loop: CASSESRGTEQFF. The CDR3 nucleotides are TGCGCCAGCAGTGAGTCGAGGGGGACTGAGCAGTTCTTC.

This clonotype was seen a few times. The V gene is TRBV5-1, the J gene TRBJ2-2, with 7 bases aligning to TRBD2. The germline CDR1 and CDR2 sequences are SGHRS and YFSETQ. This CDR3 has 17 amino acids. With V trimmed by 2 bases and J by 3 bases, 10 bases remained unmatched. The CDR3 here is CASSFGPRAGHTGELFF. CDR3 in DNA: TGCGCCAGCAGCTTTGGACCCCGAGCGGGGCACACCGGGGAGCTGTTTTTT.

This clonotype came up a few times. The gene calls are TRBV9 and TRBJ2-3; TRBD2 matches at 7 bases. Germline V lookup: CDR1 SGDLS, CDR2 YYNGEE. Unmatched junction bases numbered 12, after V lost 4 bases and J lost 4 bases. This CDR3 is built from 16 residues. CDR3 bases: TGTGCCAGCAGCCCCCGGGGGAGCGGGGCCCCAGATACGCAGTATTTT. Protein: CASSPRGSGAPDTQYF.

This clonotype has just a few counts. The V and J genes are TRBV5-1 and TRBJ1-6; TRBD1 matches 7 bases. This CDR3 has 13 residues. J gave up 3 bases and V 6 bases, and 0 bases lay outside the gene matches. CDR1 and CDR2 (germline): SGHRS, YFSETQ. CDR3 in amino acids: CASNRGYNSPLHF. The CDR3 region has the DNA TGCGCCAGCAACAGGGGCTATAATTCACCCCTCCACTTT.

This chain links TRBV12-3 or TRBV12-4 with TRBJ1-6, with a tentative D call TRBD1 (5 bases). Trimming removed 8 bases from V and 7 bases from J, with 12 bases in between. The CDR3 is 13 residues long. The CDR3 nucleotides read TGTGCCAGCGTCAGGGAGAGAAATTCACCCCTCCACTTT. This gives the protein CASVRERNSPLHF.

The J gene is TRBJ2-6, the V gene TRBV12-3 or TRBV12-4; D is possibly TRBD2 (6 bases). The CDR3 covers 14 residues. The V end was cut by 6 bases, the J end by 4 bases, with 10 bases between. This CDR3 is CASSIREGANVLTF. In DNA form, the CDR3 reads TGTGCCAGCAGCATACGGGAGGGGGCCAACGTCCTGACTTTC.

This clonotype was recorded a few times. This chain connects TRBV6-6 to TRBJ1-1; TRBD1 matches 8 bases. V lost 6 bases and J lost 1; bases outside the gene matches: 7. The V gene's germline CDR1 is MNHNY and CDR2 SVGAGI (reference sequence). The CDR3 totals 15 residues. For the CDR3, the DNA is TGTGCCAGCAGCTCGCCAGGGGGCTCGAACACTGAAGCTTTCTTT. Its protein is CASSSPGGSNTEAFF.

The gene calls are TRBV3-1 and TRBJ2-1, with D perhaps being TRBD1 or TRBD2 (7 bases each). V lost 7 bases and J 12 bases, leaving 16 bases between the germline ends. CDR3 size: 12 residues. Germline V gives CDR1 LGHDT, CDR2 YNNKEL (reference sequence). The CDR3 DNA reads as TGTGCCAGCACCTCAGGGGGGGATCTGCAGTTCTTC. Residues: CASTSGGDLQFF.